This T cell receptor beta chain was sequenced in a study of blood T cell repertoires in COVID-19. This clone was seen more than once but under ten times. At one end, the junction sequence differs from germline, possibly due to a read error. The CDR3 covers 17 residues. The V gene's germline CDR1 is SGHRS and CDR2 YFSETQ. Produced via immunoSEQ multiplex PCR; TCRdb's table is partial and in-frame only. The sample shows some 240,000 clones, roughly 88% of them seen only once. The chain recombines TRBV5-1 with TRBJ1-1, with TRBD1 matching 8 bases. The TCR sequence derives from a woman in her thirties or forties who had been exposed to COVID-19. Sequences were obtained from PBMCs or T cells enriched from blood (not recorded which). The CDR3 reads CASSLGQAHGVNTEAFF. The CDR3 DNA follows: TGTGCCAGCAGCTTGGGACAGGCGCATGGCGTGAACACTGAAGCTTTCTTT.